The rows below give T cell receptor beta chains drawn from one sample of a study of OX40 agonist ivuxolimab in advanced cancers. Clones were read by immunoSEQ multiplex PCR, and TCRdb kept only the in-frame ones, dropping some. The sample comprises roughly 95,000 clones, around 84% of which are singletons, and approximately 1.9% rests with the top ten. The sample was CD4+ or CD8+ T cells sorted from blood, taken in a trial of the OX40 agonist ivuxolimab. Source of these receptors: an adult with an advanced solid tumor such as melanoma, head and neck, liver or kidney cancer. Both conserved end residues are part of each CDR3.

v_gene	j_gene	CDR3aa
TRBV6-1	TRBJ2-1	CASSVRRAGGGEQFF
TRBV30	TRBJ1-6	CAWSVQGANSPLHF
TRBV11-3	TRBJ2-1	CASTLKGTSGRGEQFF
TRBV19	TRBJ2-7	CASSDLAGNPYEQYF
TRBV19	TRBJ2-5	CASSGQKQETQYF
TRBV11-2	TRBJ2-7	CASSPRQSYEQYF
TRBV5-1	TRBJ2-7	CASSLGDRAYEQYF
TRBV30	TRBJ2-1	CAWSAGIEQFF
TRBV5-1	TRBJ2-3	CASSLGASADTQYF
TRBV5-4	TRBJ2-1	CASSLNFNNEQFF
TRBV27	TRBJ2-7	CASRVGGQGIYEQYF
TRBV2	TRBJ2-7	CASRFRRTSHEQYF
TRBV30	TRBJ2-7	CAWSVRAGGSYEQYF
TRBV27	TRBJ2-7	CASSLSHHLASGRYEQYF
TRBV11-3	TRBJ1-2	CASIVTVGDREGYGYTF
TRBV15	TRBJ1-5	CATSRDRPMGGNQPQHF
TRBV5-1	TRBJ2-1	CASSGGTSYNEQFF
TRBV5-4	TRBJ2-2	CASSLEVSSGELFF
TRBV27	TRBJ2-2	CASSSQGAANTGELFF
TRBV28	TRBJ1-1	CASSPRGLMANTEAFF
TRBV4-1	TRBJ1-1	CASSQERDRGYGNEAFF